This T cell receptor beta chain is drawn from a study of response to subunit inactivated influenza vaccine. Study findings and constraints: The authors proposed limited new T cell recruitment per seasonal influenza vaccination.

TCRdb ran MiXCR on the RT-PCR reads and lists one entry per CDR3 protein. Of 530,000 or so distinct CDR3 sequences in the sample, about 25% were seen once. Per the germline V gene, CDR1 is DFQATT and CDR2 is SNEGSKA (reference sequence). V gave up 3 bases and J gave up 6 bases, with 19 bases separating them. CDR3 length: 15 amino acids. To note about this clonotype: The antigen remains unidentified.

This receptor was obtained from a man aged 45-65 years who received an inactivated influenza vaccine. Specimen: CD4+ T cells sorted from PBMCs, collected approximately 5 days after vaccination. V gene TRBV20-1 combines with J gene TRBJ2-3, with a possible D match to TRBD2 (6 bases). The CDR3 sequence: CSASKGRGGTDTQYF. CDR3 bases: TGCAGTGCTAGCAAGGGGCGCGGAGGGACGGATACGCAGTATTTT.